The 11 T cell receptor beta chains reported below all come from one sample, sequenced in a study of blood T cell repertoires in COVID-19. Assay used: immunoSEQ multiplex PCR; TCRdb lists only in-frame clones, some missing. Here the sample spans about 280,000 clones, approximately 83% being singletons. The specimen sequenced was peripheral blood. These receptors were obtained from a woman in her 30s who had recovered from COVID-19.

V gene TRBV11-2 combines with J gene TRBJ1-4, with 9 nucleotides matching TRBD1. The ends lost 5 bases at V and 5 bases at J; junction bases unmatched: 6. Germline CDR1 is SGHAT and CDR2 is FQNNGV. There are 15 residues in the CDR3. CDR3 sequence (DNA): TGTGCCAGCAGCCCAGTGGGACAGGGAAATGAAAAACTGTTTTTT. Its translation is CASSPVGQGNEKLFF. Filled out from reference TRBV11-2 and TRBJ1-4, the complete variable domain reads EAGVAQSPRYKIIEKRQSVAFWCNPISGHATLYWYQQILGQGPKLLIQFQNNGVVDDSQLPKDRFSAERLKGVDSTLKIQPAKLEDSAVYLCASSPVGQGNEKLFFGSGTQLSVL.

Written as DNA, the CDR3 is TGTGCCAGCAGTACCGACAGGAACACCGGGGAGCTGTTTTTT. Amino acids: CASSTDRNTGELFF. The chain uses TRBV6-4 and TRBJ2-2; the D gene is possibly TRBD1 (5 bases). Germline V gene lookup returns CDR1 MRHNA and CDR2 SNTAGT. There are 14 residues in the CDR3. V lost 5 bases, J lost 1 base, and 8 bases lay in between.

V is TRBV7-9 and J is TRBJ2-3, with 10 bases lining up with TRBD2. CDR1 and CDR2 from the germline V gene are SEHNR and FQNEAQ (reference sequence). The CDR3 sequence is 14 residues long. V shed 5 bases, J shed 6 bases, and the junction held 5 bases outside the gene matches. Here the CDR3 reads CASSRSGGADTQYF. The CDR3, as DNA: TGTGCCAGCAGCCGAAGCGGGGGGGCGGATACGCAGTATTTT. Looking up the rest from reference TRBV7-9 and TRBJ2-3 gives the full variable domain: DTGVSQNPRHKITKRGQNVTFRCDPISEHNRLYWYRQTLGQGPEFLTYFQNEAQLEKSRLLSDRFSAERPKGSFSTLEIQRTEQGDSAMYLCASSRSGGADTQYFGPGTRLTVL.

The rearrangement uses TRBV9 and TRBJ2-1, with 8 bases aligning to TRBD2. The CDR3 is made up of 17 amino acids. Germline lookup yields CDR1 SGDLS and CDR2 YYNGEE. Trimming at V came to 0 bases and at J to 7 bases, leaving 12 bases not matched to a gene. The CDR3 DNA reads TGTGCCAGCAGCGTAGCAGAGCGGGAGCCTCTAACGAATGAGCAGTTCTTC. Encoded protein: CASSVAEREPLTNEQFF.

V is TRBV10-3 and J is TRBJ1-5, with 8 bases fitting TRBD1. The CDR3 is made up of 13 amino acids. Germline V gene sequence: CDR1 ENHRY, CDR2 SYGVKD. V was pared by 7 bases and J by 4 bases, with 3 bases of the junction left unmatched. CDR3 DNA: TGTGCCATCACAGGGGGCCTTAATCAGCCCCAGCATTTT. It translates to CAITGGLNQPQHF.

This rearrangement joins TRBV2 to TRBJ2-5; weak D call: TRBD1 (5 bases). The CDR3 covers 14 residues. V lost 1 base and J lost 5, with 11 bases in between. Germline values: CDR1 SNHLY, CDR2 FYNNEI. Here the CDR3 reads CASSEGGAYETQYF. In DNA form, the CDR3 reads TGTGCCAGCAGTGAAGGGGGCGCGTATGAGACCCAGTACTTC.

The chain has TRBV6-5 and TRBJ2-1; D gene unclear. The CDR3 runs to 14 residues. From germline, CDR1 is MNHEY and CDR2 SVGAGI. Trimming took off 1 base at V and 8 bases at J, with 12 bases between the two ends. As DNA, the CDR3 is TGTGCCAGCAGTTACTTCCGGTCCCGGTATGAGCAGTTCTTC. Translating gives CASSYFRSRYEQFF.

Written as DNA, the CDR3 is TGTGCCAGTAGTTTCTGGGGCCAGAACACCGGGGAGCTGTTTTTT. Translated, it gives CASSFWGQNTGELFF. The chain couples TRBV19 to TRBJ2-2, with a tentative D call TRBD1 (5 bases). The germline V and J ends were trimmed by 5 bases and 1 base, with 11 bases remaining between them. The CDR3 covers 15 residues. Germline V gives CDR1 LNHDA, CDR2 SQIVND (reference sequence).

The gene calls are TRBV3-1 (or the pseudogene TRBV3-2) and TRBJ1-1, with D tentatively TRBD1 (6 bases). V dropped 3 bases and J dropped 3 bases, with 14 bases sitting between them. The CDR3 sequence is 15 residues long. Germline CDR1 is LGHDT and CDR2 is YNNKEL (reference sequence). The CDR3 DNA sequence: TGTGCCAGCAGCCATGGTAGGGGGTTGGACACTGAAGCTTTCTTT. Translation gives CASSHGRGLDTEAFF.

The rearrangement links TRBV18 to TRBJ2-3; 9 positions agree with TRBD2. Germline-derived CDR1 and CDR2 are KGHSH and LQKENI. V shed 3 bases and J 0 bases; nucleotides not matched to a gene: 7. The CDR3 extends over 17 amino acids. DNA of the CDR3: TGTGCCAGCTCACCGCTAGCGGGACCCTCTAGCACAGATACGCAGTATTTT. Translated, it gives CASSPLAGPSSTDTQYF. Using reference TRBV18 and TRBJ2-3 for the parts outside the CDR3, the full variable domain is NAGVMQNPRHLVRRRGQEARLRCSPMKGHSHVYWYRQLPEEGLKFMVYLQKENIIDESGMPKERFSAEFPKEGPSILRIQQVVRGDSAAYFCASSPLAGPSSTDTQYFGPGTRLTVL.

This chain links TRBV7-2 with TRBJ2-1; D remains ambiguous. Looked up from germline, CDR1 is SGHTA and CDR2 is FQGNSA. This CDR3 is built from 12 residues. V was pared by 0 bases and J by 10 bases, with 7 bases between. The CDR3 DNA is TGTGCCAGCAGCTTAGCGAGAATAGAGCAGTTCTTC. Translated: CASSLARIEQFF.